The sequence of this T cell receptor beta chain was determined in a study of CD8 T cells in Susac syndrome. Background on the study: When their blood was taken, the Susac syndrome patients had either not yet had any therapy, were taking corticosteroids, or were taking intravenous immunoglobulin alone. Study-level findings and limits: Across the total CD8+ repertoires, roughly 16 Susac-specific public clones were found. The CD8+ TEMRA repertoires yielded 5 or 6 such clones.

The CDR3 runs to 13 residues. Looked up from germline, CDR1 is SGDLS and CDR2 is YYNGEE. V lost 0 bases and J 7 bases, leaving 8 bases between the germline ends. A quantity of roughly 0.5 to 1 ug RNA underwent reverse transcription using random hexamers. TCRdb reprocessed the immunoSEQ multiplex PCR reads with MiXCR, giving one entry per CDR3 protein. This sample has 100,000 to 150,000 distinct CDR3 sequences, with just under 95% found just once. Notes on this clonotype: Its antigen is undetermined.

The V and J genes are TRBV9 and TRBJ1-5; no clear D. This receptor was obtained from a human donor with Susac syndrome. The sequenced sample was CD8+ T cells from PBMCs. The CDR3 DNA follows: TGTGCCAGCAGCGTAGATGCGGTCCAGCCCCAGCATTTT. Its protein is CASSVDAVQPQHF.